This TCR beta chain was profiled in a study of T cell responses to AZD1222 COVID-19 vaccine. The data were produced by immunoSEQ multiplex PCR, yet TCRdb's version contains in-frame clones alone and is incomplete. The sample records fewer than 100,000 clones, roughly 85% being singletons. V shed 1 base, J shed 0 bases, and the junction held 7 bases outside the gene matches. Germline V lookup: CDR1 SGHVS, CDR2 FNYEAQ. The CDR3 consists of 17 residues. The sequence was obtained from an adult who received the AZD1222 COVID-19 vaccine. Sequenced material: peripheral blood, taken 28 days after the second AZD1222 dose. The chain is built from TRBV7-6 and TRBJ1-2; TRBD1 agrees at 8 bases. CDR3 loop: CASSLGPGQDSNYGYTF. CDR3 DNA sequence: TGTGCCAGCAGCTTAGGACCGGGACAGGACTCTAACTATGGCTACACCTTC.